This T cell receptor (beta chain) appears in the sequencing data of a study of T cells in Graves' hyperthyroidism and ophthalmopathy. Study details: Before treatment of any kind, peripheral blood was taken at initial diagnosis.

This clonotype appeared many times. Uncontrolled infection, other autoimmune disease, pregnancy or lactation disqualified patients from enrolment. Extraction of PBMCs used more than 8.5 ml of fresh peripheral blood. This CDR3 contains 14 residues. The germline CDR1 and CDR2 sequences are MNHNS and SASEGT. Trimming at V came to 5 bases and at J to 2 bases, leaving 3 bases not matched to a gene. Amplification targeted TCR beta CDR3 regions from RNA transcripts. The HTBI primer set drove a first-round RT-PCR of the TCR CDR3. TCRdb re-called the multiplex PCR reads with MiXCR, one entry per CDR3 protein. The data contain fewer than 550,000 distinct CDR3 sequences, 15% to 18% of them seen just once; the ten biggest clones take up roughly 13%.

The clonotype was recovered from a woman aged 18 to 35 with Graves' hyperthyroidism. Input material: blood. V is TRBV6-1 and J is TRBJ1-1, with TRBD1 matching over 9 bases. CDR3 sequence reads: CASSWGQGNTEAFF. CDR3 nucleotides: TGTGCCAGCAGTTGGGGACAGGGTAACACTGAAGCTTTCTTT.